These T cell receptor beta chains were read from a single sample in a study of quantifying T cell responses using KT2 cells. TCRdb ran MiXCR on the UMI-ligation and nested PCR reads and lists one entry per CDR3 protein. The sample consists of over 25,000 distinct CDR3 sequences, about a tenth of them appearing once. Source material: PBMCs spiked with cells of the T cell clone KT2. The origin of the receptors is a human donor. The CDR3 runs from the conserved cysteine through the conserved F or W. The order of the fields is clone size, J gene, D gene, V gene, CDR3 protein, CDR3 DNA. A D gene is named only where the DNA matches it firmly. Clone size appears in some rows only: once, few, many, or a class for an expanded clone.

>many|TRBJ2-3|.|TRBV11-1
CASSSGFGADTQYF
TGTGCCAGCTCGAGCGGGTTCGGGGCAGATACGCAGTATTTT
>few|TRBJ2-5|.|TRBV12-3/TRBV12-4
CASSFGGGAETQYF
TGTGCCAGCAGTTTTGGGGGGGGCGCAGAGACCCAGTACTTC
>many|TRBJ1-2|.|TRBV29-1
CSVDREGYGYTF
TGCAGCGTTGACAGGGAAGGCTATGGCTACACCTTC
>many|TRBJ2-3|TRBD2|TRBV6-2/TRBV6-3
CASSGRGGGSTDTQYF
TGTGCCAGCTCTGGCCGGGGCGGCGGGAGTACAGATACGCAGTATTTT
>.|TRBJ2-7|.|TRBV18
CASSPVRQTGSSSYEQYF
TGTGCCAGCTCACCCGTTCGCCAGACAGGTTCCAGCTCCTACGAGCAGTACTTC
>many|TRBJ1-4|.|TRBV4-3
CASSQVPGRNEKLFF
TGCGCCAGCAGCCAAGTGCCAGGGAGAAATGAAAAACTGTTTTTT
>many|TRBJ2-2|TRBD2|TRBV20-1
CSASGLAGTTGELFF
TGCAGTGCTTCAGGACTAGCGGGCACCACCGGGGAGCTGTTTTTT
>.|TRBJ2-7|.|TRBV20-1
CSARDPPSEQYF
TGCAGTGCTAGAGATCCCCCGAGTGAGCAGTACTTC
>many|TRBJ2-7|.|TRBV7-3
CASSPRPGSYEQYF
TGTGCCAGCAGCCCCCGCCCAGGGTCCTACGAGCAGTACTTC
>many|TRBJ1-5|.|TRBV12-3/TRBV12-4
CASSLLGGGNQPQHF
TGTGCCAGCAGTTTACTCGGGGGAGGGAATCAGCCCCAGCATTTT
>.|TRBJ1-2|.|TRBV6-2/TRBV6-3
CASSYSNGTRPNRYTF
TGTGCCAGCAGTTACTCGAACGGGACACGGCCTAACCGCTACACCTTC
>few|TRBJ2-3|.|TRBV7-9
CASSLAAGRTDTQYF
TGTGCCAGCAGCTTAGCGGCGGGTCGCACAGATACGCAGTATTTT
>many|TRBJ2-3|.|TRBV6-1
CASSGGGRKQYF
TGTGCCAGCAGTGGAGGGGGTCGAAAGCAGTATTTT
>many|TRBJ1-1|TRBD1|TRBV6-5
CATRQGRRFVNTEAFF
TGTGCCACCCGACAGGGAAGGAGGTTCGTGAACACTGAAGCTTTCTTT
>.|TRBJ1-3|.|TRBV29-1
CSVRTSGNTIYF
TGCAGCGTAAGAACCTCTGGAAACACCATATATTTT
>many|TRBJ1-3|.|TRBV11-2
CASSLSLIGNTIYF
TGTGCCAGCAGCTTAAGTCTTATAGGAAACACCATATATTTT
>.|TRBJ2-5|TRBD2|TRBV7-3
CASSPTGRGIGETQYF
TGTGCCAGCAGCCCTACGGGGCGGGGGATTGGAGAGACCCAGTACTTC
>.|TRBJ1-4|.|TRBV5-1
CASSSGTRPYGTNEKLFF
TGCGCCAGCAGTTCCGGGACCCGACCATACGGAACTAATGAAAAACTGTTTTTT
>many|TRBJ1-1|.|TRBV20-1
CSARDGLHWTEAFF
TGCAGTGCTAGAGATGGCCTTCATTGGACTGAAGCTTTCTTT
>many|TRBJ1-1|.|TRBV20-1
CSAREGRKNTEAFF
TGCAGTGCTAGGGAGGGACGGAAGAACACTGAAGCTTTCTTT
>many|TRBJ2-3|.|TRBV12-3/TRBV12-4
CASRQNTDTQYF
TGTGCCAGCAGGCAGAACACAGATACGCAGTATTTT
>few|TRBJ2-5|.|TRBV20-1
CSARESGETQYF
TGCAGTGCGCGTGAATCCGGGGAGACCCAGTACTTC
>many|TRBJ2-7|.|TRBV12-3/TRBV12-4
CANIGIRGASYEQYF
TGTGCCAACATAGGCATCAGGGGCGCGTCCTACGAGCAGTACTTC
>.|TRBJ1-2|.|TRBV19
CAAGTLSYGYTF
TGTGCCGCCGGGACACTTAGCTATGGCTACACCTTC
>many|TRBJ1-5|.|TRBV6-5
CASQRDYNQPQHF
TGTGCCAGTCAAAGGGACTACAATCAGCCCCAGCATTTT
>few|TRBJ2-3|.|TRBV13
CASTLGSSFTDTQYF
TGTGCCAGCACCCTAGGGAGCAGTTTCACAGATACGCAGTATTTT
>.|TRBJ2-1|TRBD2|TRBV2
CASSPGVAGGLGEQFF
TGTGCCAGCAGTCCCGGGGTAGCGGGGGGGCTGGGGGAGCAGTTCTTC
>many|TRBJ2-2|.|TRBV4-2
CASSRTLNTGELFF
TGTGCCAGCAGCCGGACCCTAAACACCGGGGAGCTGTTTTTT
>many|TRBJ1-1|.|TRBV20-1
CSAETDTEAFF
TGCAGTGCCGAGACAGACACTGAAGCTTTCTTT
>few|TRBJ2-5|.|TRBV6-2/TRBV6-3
CASSVDTRKQETQYF
TGTGCCAGCAGCGTGGACACCCGGAAGCAAGAGACCCAGTACTTC
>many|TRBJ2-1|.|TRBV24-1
CATSDLYDNEQFF
TGTGCCACCAGTGATCTATACGACAATGAGCAGTTCTTC
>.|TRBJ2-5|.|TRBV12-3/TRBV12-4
CASRGETQYF
TGTGCCAGCAGGGGAGAGACCCAGTACTTC
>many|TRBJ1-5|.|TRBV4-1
CASSQEMSNQPQHF
TGCGCCAGCAGCCAAGAGATGAGCAATCAGCCCCAGCATTTT
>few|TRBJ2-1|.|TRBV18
CASSPPSKVNEQFF
TGTGCCAGCTCACCTCCTAGTAAGGTTAATGAGCAGTTCTTC
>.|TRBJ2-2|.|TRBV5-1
CASSYQSMGSTGELFF
TGCGCCAGCAGCTACCAAAGCATGGGGTCGACCGGGGAGCTGTTTTTT
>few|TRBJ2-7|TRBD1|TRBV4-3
CASSQELGQVPYEQYF
TGCGCCAGCAGCCAAGAGCTGGGACAGGTACCTTACGAGCAGTACTTC
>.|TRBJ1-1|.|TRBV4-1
CASSETSLDMNTEAFF
TGCGCCAGCAGCGAAACAAGTCTTGACATGAACACTGAAGCTTTCTTT
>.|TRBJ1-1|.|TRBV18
CASSPQSVVGKMTEAFF
TGTGCCAGCTCACCACAATCTGTGGTAGGGAAAATGACTGAAGCTTTCTTT
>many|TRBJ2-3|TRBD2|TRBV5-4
CASSPTTIKRERTDTQYF
TGTGCCAGCAGCCCAACAACGATCAAGCGGGAGCGAACAGATACGCAGTATTTT
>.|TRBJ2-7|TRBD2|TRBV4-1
CASSQYLALREKNEQYF
TGCGCCAGCAGCCAATATTTAGCGTTGCGGGAGAAAAACGAGCAGTACTTC
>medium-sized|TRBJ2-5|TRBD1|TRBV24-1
CATSDLTGDQETQYF
TGTGCCACCAGTGATTTAACAGGGGATCAAGAGACCCAGTACTTC
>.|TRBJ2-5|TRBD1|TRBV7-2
CASSSQTGSHETQYF
TGTGCCAGCAGCTCCCAGACAGGGAGCCACGAGACCCAGTACTTC
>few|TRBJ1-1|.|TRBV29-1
CSVEDRINTEAFF
TGCAGCGTTGAGGACCGGATAAACACTGAAGCTTTCTTT
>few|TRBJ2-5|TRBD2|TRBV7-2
CASSWTSGRTRETQYF
TGTGCCAGCAGCTGGACTAGCGGGAGAACAAGAGAGACCCAGTACTTC
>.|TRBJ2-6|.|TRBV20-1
CSARDSGANVLTF
TGCAGTGCTAGAGACTCTGGGGCCAACGTCCTGACTTTC
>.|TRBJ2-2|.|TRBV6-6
CASSYSTAGELFF
TGTGCCAGCAGTTACTCAACGGCCGGGGAGCTGTTTTTT
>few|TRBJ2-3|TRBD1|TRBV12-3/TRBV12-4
CASSLGRGGQLTDTQYF
TGTGCCAGCAGTTTGGGGCGAGGGGGACAGCTCACAGATACGCAGTATTTT
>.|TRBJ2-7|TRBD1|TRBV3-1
CASKAGGGREQYF
TGTGCCAGCAAGGCAGGGGGCGGAAGGGAGCAGTACTTC
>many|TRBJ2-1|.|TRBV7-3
CASSLSGSRNEQFF
TGTGCCAGCAGCTTAAGTGGTAGCCGCAATGAGCAGTTCTTC
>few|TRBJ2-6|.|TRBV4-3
CASSQGIEAGANVLTF
TGCGCCAGCAGCCAAGGAATTGAAGCTGGGGCCAACGTCCTGACTTTC
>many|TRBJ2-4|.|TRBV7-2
CASSATGTLNIQYF
TGTGCCAGCAGCGCGACCGGGACCTTAAACATTCAGTACTTC
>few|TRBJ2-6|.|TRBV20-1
CSARDQGGMGVLTF
TGCAGTGCTAGAGATCAGGGTGGAATGGGCGTCCTGACTTTC
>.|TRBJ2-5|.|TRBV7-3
CASSLYPGDGETQYF
TGTGCCAGCAGCTTATACCCGGGAGACGGAGAGACCCAGTACTTC